The T cell receptor (beta chain) described here comes from a study of control samples from healthy donors and cancer patients. Sequencing used immunoSEQ multiplex PCR; TCRdb keeps in-frame clones, though not all of them. The sample includes roughly 190,000 clones, approximately 90% of them seen just once. The specimen sequenced was blood. The sequence was collected from a man younger than 45 in good health.

The CDR3 DNA reads TGTGCCAGCACCGGGACAGGGTACACCAATTCACCCCTCCACTTT. Translating gives CASTGTGYTNSPLHF. The chain combines TRBV3-1 (or the pseudogene TRBV3-2) with TRBJ1-6, with 9 bases matching TRBD1. With V trimmed by 7 bases and J by 7 bases, 8 bases remained unmatched. Germline V lookup: CDR1 LGHDT, CDR2 YNNKEL (reference sequence). The CDR3 length is 15 residues.